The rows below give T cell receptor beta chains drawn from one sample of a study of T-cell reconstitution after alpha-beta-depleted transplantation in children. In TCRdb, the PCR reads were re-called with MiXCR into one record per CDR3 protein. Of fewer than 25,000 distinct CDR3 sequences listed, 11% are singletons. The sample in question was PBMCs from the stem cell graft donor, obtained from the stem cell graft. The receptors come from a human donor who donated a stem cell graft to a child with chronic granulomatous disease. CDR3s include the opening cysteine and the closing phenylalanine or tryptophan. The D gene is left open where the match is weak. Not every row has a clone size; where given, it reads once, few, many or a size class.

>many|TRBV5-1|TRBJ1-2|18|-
CASSLEAVSTQQPYGYTF
TGCGCCAGCAGCTTGGAAGCCGTGTCGACGCAACAACCCTATGGCTACACCTTC
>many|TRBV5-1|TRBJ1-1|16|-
CASSLDDSLGHTEAFF
TGCGCCAGCAGCTTGGACGACAGTTTAGGACACACTGAAGCTTTCTTT
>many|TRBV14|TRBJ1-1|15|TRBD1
CASSQLTGERTEAFF
TGTGCCAGCAGCCAGTTGACAGGGGAGCGCACTGAAGCTTTCTTT
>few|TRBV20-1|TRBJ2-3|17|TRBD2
CSARAASTSGSTDTQYF
TGCAGTGCTAGAGCAGCCTCGACTAGCGGGAGCACAGATACGCAGTATTTT
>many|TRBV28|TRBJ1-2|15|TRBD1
CASNSEGAGNYGYTF
TGTGCCAGCAATTCAGAGGGGGCGGGGAACTATGGCTACACCTTC
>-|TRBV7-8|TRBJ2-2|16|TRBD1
CASSERTGRNTGELFF
TGTGCCAGCAGCGAGCGGACAGGGAGGAACACCGGGGAGCTGTTTTTT
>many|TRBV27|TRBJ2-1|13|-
CASSLREYNEQFF
TGTGCCAGCAGTTTGAGGGAGTACAATGAGCAGTTCTTC
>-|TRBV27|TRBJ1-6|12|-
CASSPFGSPLHF
TGTGCCAGCAGTCCGTTTGGCTCACCCCTCCACTTT
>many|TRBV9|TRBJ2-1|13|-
CASSVSDSSEQFF
TGTGCCAGCAGCGTTAGCGACAGCAGTGAGCAGTTCTTC
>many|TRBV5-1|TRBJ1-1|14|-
CASSLAGRPAEAFF
TGCGCCAGCAGCTTGGCAGGGAGGCCCGCTGAAGCTTTCTTT
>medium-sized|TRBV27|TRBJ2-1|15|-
CASMGGADGYNEQFF
TGTGCCAGCATGGGAGGAGCGGACGGATACAATGAGCAGTTCTTC
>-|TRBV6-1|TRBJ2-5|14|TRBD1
CASSETGVQETQYF
TGTGCCAGCAGTGAGACAGGGGTCCAAGAGACCCAGTACTTC
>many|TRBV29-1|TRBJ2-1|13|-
CSVWAGDNNEQFF
TGCAGCGTTTGGGCAGGGGACAACAATGAGCAGTTCTTC
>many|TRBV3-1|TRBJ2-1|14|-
CASSSKGGVNEQFF
TGTGCCAGCAGCTCAAAAGGGGGAGTGAATGAGCAGTTCTTC
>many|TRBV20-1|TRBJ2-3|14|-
CSARSRVGTDTQYF
TGCAGTGCTAGATCCAGGGTGGGCACAGATACGCAGTATTTT
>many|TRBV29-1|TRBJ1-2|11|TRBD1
CSDGQGADYTF
TGCAGCGATGGACAGGGGGCGGACTACACCTTC
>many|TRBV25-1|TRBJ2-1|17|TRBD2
CASSEEEALAAFGEQFF
TGTGCCAGCAGTGAAGAGGAAGCACTAGCGGCCTTTGGGGAGCAGTTCTTC
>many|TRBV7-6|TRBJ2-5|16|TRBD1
CASSYKRDRGQETQYF
TGTGCCAGCAGCTACAAAAGAGACAGGGGCCAAGAGACCCAGTACTTC
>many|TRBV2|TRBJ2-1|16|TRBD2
CASSRTSGGAYNEQFF
TGTGCCAGCAGTAGGACTAGCGGGGGGGCCTACAATGAGCAGTTCTTC
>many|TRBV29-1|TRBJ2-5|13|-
CSVKDEVQETQYF
TGCAGCGTTAAGGACGAGGTCCAAGAGACCCAGTACTTC
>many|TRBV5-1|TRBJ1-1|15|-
CASSSHSDRMVEAFF
TGCGCCAGCAGCTCCCACTCGGACAGAATGGTTGAAGCTTTCTTT
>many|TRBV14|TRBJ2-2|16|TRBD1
CASSQGGTANTGELFF
TGTGCCAGCAGCCAAGGAGGGACAGCGAACACCGGGGAGCTGTTTTTT
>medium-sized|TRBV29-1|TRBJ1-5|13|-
CSVIPNVNQPQHF
TGCAGCGTTATTCCGAATGTCAATCAGCCCCAGCATTTT
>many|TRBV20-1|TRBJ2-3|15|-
CSARKQRAFTDTQYF
TGCAGTGCTAGGAAACAGCGGGCCTTCACAGATACGCAGTATTTT
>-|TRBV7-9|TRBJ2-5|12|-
CASSPGQETQYF
TGTGCCAGCAGCCCAGGGCAAGAGACCCAGTACTTC
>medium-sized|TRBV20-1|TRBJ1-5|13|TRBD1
CSAMTGANQPQHF
TGCAGTGCAATGACAGGGGCTAATCAGCCCCAGCATTTT
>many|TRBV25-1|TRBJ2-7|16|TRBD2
CASSEYGGRRAYEQYF
TGTGCCAGCAGTGAATATGGCGGGAGGCGCGCCTACGAGCAGTACTTC
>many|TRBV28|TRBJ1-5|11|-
CASSYPSPQHF
TGTGCCAGCAGTTACCCATCGCCCCAGCATTTT
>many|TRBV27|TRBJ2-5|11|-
CASSLRETQYF
TGTGCCAGCAGTTTAAGAGAGACCCAGTACTTC
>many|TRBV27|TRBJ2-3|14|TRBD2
CASRPGLAADTQYF
TGTGCCAGCAGACCGGGACTAGCCGCAGATACGCAGTATTTT
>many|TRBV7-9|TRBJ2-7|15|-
CASSEGHGSSYEQYF
TGTGCCAGCAGCGAGGGACACGGGAGCTCCTACGAGCAGTACTTC
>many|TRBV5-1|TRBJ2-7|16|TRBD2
CASSLPLAGETYEQYF
TGCGCCAGCAGCCTCCCCCTAGCGGGAGAAACCTACGAGCAGTACTTC
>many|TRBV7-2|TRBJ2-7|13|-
CASSLGFHYEQYF
TGTGCCAGCAGCTTAGGGTTCCACTACGAGCAGTACTTC
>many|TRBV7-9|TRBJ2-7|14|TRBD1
CASANPGQGYEQYF
TGTGCCAGCGCCAACCCGGGACAGGGCTACGAGCAGTACTTC
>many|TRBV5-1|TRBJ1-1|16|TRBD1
CASSLEGTGGYTEAFF
TGCGCCAGCAGCTTGGAGGGGACAGGGGGCTACACTGAAGCTTTCTTT
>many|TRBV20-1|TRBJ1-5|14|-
CSARDAGFNQPQHF
TGCAGTGCTAGAGATGCCGGTTTCAATCAGCCCCAGCATTTT
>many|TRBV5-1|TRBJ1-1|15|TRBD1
CASSVRDRDNTEAFF
TGCGCCAGCAGCGTCAGGGACAGGGATAACACTGAAGCTTTCTTT
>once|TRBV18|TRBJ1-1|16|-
CASSPMRTKGETEAFF
TGTGCCAGCTCACCAATGCGAACGAAAGGCGAGACTGAAGCTTTCTTT
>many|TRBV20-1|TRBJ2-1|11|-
CSASPRAKRFF
TGCAGTGCTAGCCCCCGGGCCAAGAGGTTCTTC
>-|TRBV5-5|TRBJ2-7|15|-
CASSLRSESSYEQYF
TGTGCCAGCAGCCTTCGTTCGGAAAGCTCCTACGAGCAGTACTTC
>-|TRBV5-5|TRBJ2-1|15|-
CASSLQPSSYNEQFF
TGTGCCAGCAGCTTACAGCCTTCATCCTACAATGAGCAGTTCTTC
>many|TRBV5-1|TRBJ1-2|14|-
CASSWRQPIYGYTF
TGCGCCAGCAGCTGGAGACAGCCTATCTATGGCTACACCTTC